What follows describes a single T cell receptor beta chain. The sample belongs to a study of long-term antiretroviral therapy in people with HIV. The run of the v3.0 immunoSEQ assay was at survey level. Clones were sequenced by immunoSEQ multiplex PCR, and TCRdb holds only the in-frame ones, with some missing. The data hold more than 20,000 clones, with approximately 80% observed a single time. With 4 bases removed from V and 11 bases from J, the gap between germline ends came to 15 bases. Germline values: CDR1 SGHNT, CDR2 YYREEE (reference sequence). This CDR3 is built from 12 residues. The rearrangement joins TRBV5-4 to TRBJ1-1, with a possible D match to TRBD1 (5 bases). This clonotype originated in a man aged 30-40 years with HIV. The input for sequencing was unsorted PBMCs, taken 4.4 years after starting antiretroviral therapy. CDR3 residues: CASSDEARVAFF. CDR3 DNA: TGTGCCAGCAGCGACGAGGCCAGGGTGGCTTTCTTT.